This entry lists 24 T cell receptor beta chains sequenced from one sample in a study of CD8 T cells in Susac syndrome (dated by TCRdb to between 2018 and 2021). Library preparation used the immunoSEQ multiplex PCR assay. RNA was extracted using the RNeasy kit, and about 0.5 to 1 ug of the RNA was reverse transcribed with random hexamers. TCRdb trimmed public reads at Q25 via fastp, called clones via MiXCR and kept in-frame beta chains. Each CDR3 protein gets just one entry, which takes the most common genes and DNA from the rows behind it. This sample is represented by approximately 180,000 distinct CDR3 sequences; approximately 94% of them were singletons. The leading ten clones occupy around 0.09% of the sample. The sample was CD4+ T cells from PBMCs. These receptors all stem from a human donor with multiple sclerosis.

The rearrangement joins TRBV12-3 or TRBV12-4 to TRBJ2-2; D unclear. Trimming removed 4 bases at V and 7 bases at J, with 7 bases between. The length of the CDR3 is 12 residues. This chain's CDR3 is CASSSYGGELFF. CDR3 sequence (DNA): TGTGCCAGCAGTTCATATGGCGGGGAGCTGTTTTTT.

V gene TRBV9 combines with J gene TRBJ2-5; no definite D call. This CDR3 comprises 13 residues. Trimming left V 3 bases short and J 5 bases short, with 11 bases between. CDR1 and CDR2 (germline): SGDLS, YYNGEE. The CDR3 DNA sequence: TGTGCCAGCAGCGGACGGTACGGGGAGACCCAGTACTTC. It specifies CASSGRYGETQYF.

This clonotype was seen a handful of times. The V call is TRBV18, the J call TRBJ1-5; 8 bases are shared with TRBD1. The V and J ends lost 6 bases and 2 bases, in that order; junction bases with no gene match: 3. Germline CDR1 reads KGHSH; CDR2 reads LQKENI. The CDR3 spans 14 residues. The CDR3 bases are TGTGCCAGCTCCCTGACAGGGGGCAATCAGCCCCAGCATTTT. Translated: CASSLTGGNQPQHF.

This chain joins TRBV7-2 and TRBJ2-5; maybe TRBD2 (7 bases). V was cut by 3 bases and J by 5 bases, with 16 bases left in between. CDR1 and CDR2 from the germline V gene are SGHTA and FQGNSA. The length of the CDR3 is 15 residues. CDR3: CASSFNPGGGETQYF. Here the CDR3 DNA reads TGTGCCAGCAGCTTTAATCCGGGGGGCGGGGAGACCCAGTACTTC.

The chain carries TRBV18 and TRBJ2-7; TRBD1 matches 11 bases. This CDR3 has 15 amino acids. The germline V gene has CDR1 KGHSH and CDR2 LQKENI. V shed 4 bases and J 5 bases; nucleotides not matched to a gene: 7. The CDR3 DNA follows: TGTGCCAGCTCACACCAGGACAGGGGGCTCCACGAGCAGTACTTC. This gives the protein CASSHQDRGLHEQYF.

The genes are TRBV3-1 and TRBJ1-1; D might be TRBD1 (5 bases). CDR1 LGHDT and CDR2 YNNKEL come from the germline V gene (reference sequence). With 10 bases removed from V and 0 bases from J, the gap between germline ends came to 15 bases. CDR3 length equals 14 residues. The CDR3 nucleotides read TGTGCCACTCGATCAGGGAGAATGAACACTGAAGCTTTCTTT. Translated, it gives CATRSGRMNTEAFF.

The J gene is TRBJ1-5, the V gene TRBV12-3 or TRBV12-4, with D possibly being TRBD1 (5 bases). Trimming shortened V by 2 bases and J by 4 bases, and 15 bases separated the two germline ends. This CDR3 spans 16 amino acids. CDR3 loop: CASSLSGSKGNQPQHF. CDR3 DNA sequence: TGTGCCAGCAGTTTAAGTGGCTCCAAGGGGAATCAGCCCCAGCATTTT.

The chain is built from TRBV6-1 and TRBJ2-5; 8 nucleotides align to TRBD2. CDR1 and CDR2 (germline): MNHNS, SASEGT. The V segment lost 9 bases and the J segment 4 bases; nucleotides outside the gene matches: 10. This CDR3 has 14 residues. CDR3 region: CASRRASGGETQYF. In nucleotides, the CDR3 is TGTGCCAGTCGTCGGGCCAGCGGGGGAGAGACCCAGTACTTC.

This clonotype was picked up one time. The J gene is TRBJ2-7, the V gene TRBV21-1. TRBV21-1 is classified as a pseudogene. The CDR3 totals 16 residues. CDR3 in DNA: TGTGCCAGCAGCAGACCACAGAGAACTAGCTCCTACGAGCAGTACTTC. Its translation is CASSRPQRTSSYEQYF.

The V and J genes are TRBV7-9 and TRBJ2-7; D possibly corresponds to TRBD1 (5 bases). Trimming pared 1 base from V and 3 bases from J, leaving 10 bases between. The CDR3 totals 14 residues. From germline, CDR1 is SEHNR and CDR2 FQNEAQ (reference sequence). In nucleotides, the CDR3 is TGTGCCAGCAGCTTAGTCGGTCAGGGCTACGAGCAGTACTTC. It encodes CASSLVGQGYEQYF.

This rearrangement joins TRBV6-1 to TRBJ2-7; 8 bases match TRBD1. The trim removed 5 bases at V and 3 bases at J, leaving 9 bases unmatched. The V gene's germline CDR1 is MNHNS and CDR2 SASEGT. CDR3 size: 15 residues. Here the CDR3 reads CASSPAGTGIYEQYF. For the CDR3, the DNA is TGTGCCAGCAGTCCCGCCGGGACAGGAATCTACGAGCAGTACTTC.

The CDR3 bases are TGTGCCAGTTCCCGTTTCCGGGGGAACACCGGGGAGCTGTTTTTT. Protein product: CASSRFRGNTGELFF. This chain links TRBV13 with TRBJ2-2; D perhaps matches TRBD2 (5 bases). CDR1 PRHDT and CDR2 FYEKMQ come from the germline V gene (reference sequence). V lost 9 bases and J lost 1, with 15 bases in between. The CDR3 covers 15 residues.

The rearrangement uses TRBV18 and TRBJ1-5, with no clear D. Trimming took 3 bases from V and 3 from J, leaving 12 bases between them. The length of the CDR3 is 15 residues. Germline CDR1 is KGHSH and CDR2 is LQKENI. CDR3 coding DNA: TGTGCCAGCTCACCGCATCCCCCCCTCAATCAGCCCCAGCATTTT. Encoded protein: CASSPHPPLNQPQHF. The full variable domain, completed using reference TRBV18 and TRBJ1-5, is NAGVMQNPRHLVRRRGQEARLRCSPMKGHSHVYWYRQLPEEGLKFMVYLQKENIIDESGMPKERFSAEFPKEGPSILRIQQVVRGDSAAYFCASSPHPPLNQPQHFGDGTRLSIL.

The rearrangement joins TRBV30 to TRBJ2-3, with D perhaps matching TRBD1 or TRBD2 (6 bases each). CDR3 length: 14 residues. Deletions cut 4 bases from V and 1 base from J, with 12 bases between. The V gene's germline CDR1 is GTSNPN and CDR2 SVGIG (reference sequence). DNA for the CDR3: TGTGCCTGGAACACGGGGGCCGGCACAGATACGCAGTATTTT. The encoded protein is CAWNTGAGTDTQYF.

The V gene is TRBV20-1, the J gene TRBJ1-1; 9 bases are a match to TRBD1. V lost 7 bases to trimming and J lost 8 bases; unmatched junction nucleotides: 11. Germline lookup yields CDR1 DFQATT and CDR2 SNEGSKA (reference sequence). This CDR3 has 13 residues. CDR3 protein: CSVSTGGSPEAFF. In DNA form, the CDR3 reads TGCAGTGTATCGACAGGGGGTTCCCCCGAAGCTTTCTTT.

The gene calls are TRBV29-1 and TRBJ2-3; D call uncertain. Germline-derived CDR1 and CDR2 are SQVTM and ANQGSEA. Trimming removed 3 bases from V and 1 base from J, with 17 bases in between. The CDR3 sequence is 16 residues long. The chain's CDR3 is CSVDGEVGEGTDTQYF. The CDR3 nucleotides read TGCAGCGTTGATGGCGAGGTTGGCGAAGGCACAGATACGCAGTATTTT.

The chain carries TRBV2 and TRBJ2-2, with 7 bases fitting TRBD2. In germline, CDR1 is SNHLY, CDR2 FYNNEI. This CDR3 region has 15 residues. The CDR3 DNA follows: TGTGCTATTCCTAAGGCGGGGGCGAACACCGGGGAGCTGTTTTTT. Protein product: CAIPKAGANTGELFF.

The rearrangement links TRBV7-9 to TRBJ2-1, with TRBD2 as a possible D gene (5 bases). The CDR3 covers 14 residues. Trimming removed 5 bases from V and 9 bases from J, with 17 bases in between. Germline CDR1 and CDR2: SEHNR and FQNEAQ (reference sequence). The CDR3 DNA reads as TGTGCCAGCAGCCGCCTTCGAGGGTTGGGTGAGCAGTTCTTC. Translation: CASSRLRGLGEQFF.

The chain links TRBV20-1 to TRBJ2-5; the D gene is possibly TRBD2 (5 bases). The germline V gene has CDR1 DFQATT and CDR2 SNEGSKA (reference sequence). The CDR3 loop spans 12 amino acids. Trimming cost V 6 bases and J 5 bases, with 13 bases left between them. CDR3 in amino acids: CSAGSIRETQYF. The CDR3, as DNA: TGCAGTGCAGGGAGCATTCGGGAGACCCAGTACTTC.

V gene TRBV7-8 combines with J gene TRBJ2-5, with D maybe TRBD2 (5 bases). Trimming shortened V by 0 bases and J by 5 bases, and 16 bases separated the two germline ends. Germline V gene lookup returns CDR1 SGHVS and CDR2 FQNEAQ. The CDR3 spans 16 residues. In DNA, the CDR3 is TGTGCCAGCAGCTTAGCGGTTAGCGTGGCTGGGGAGACCCAGTACTTC. It translates to CASSLAVSVAGETQYF.

This chain joins TRBV20-1 and TRBJ1-1, with D unclear. This CDR3 has 13 residues. Germline values: CDR1 DFQATT, CDR2 SNEGSKA (reference sequence). Trimming removed 0 bases from V and 11 bases from J, with 16 bases in between. The CDR3 nucleotides are TGCAGTGCTAGAGATAGAGAGGGATGGAGGGCTTTCTTT. The encoded protein is CSARDREGWRAFF.

The V gene is TRBV27, the J gene TRBJ2-3; D gene unclear. From germline, CDR1 is MNHEY and CDR2 SMNVEV (reference sequence). V lost 8 bases and J lost 4, with 19 bases in between. This CDR3 contains 15 residues. CDR3 in DNA: TGTGCCAGCGGCATGTGGGGAAAGAACGCAGATACGCAGTATTTT. Translated: CASGMWGKNADTQYF.

This rearrangement joins TRBV7-9 to TRBJ1-1; 9 bases are a match to TRBD1. V lost 5 bases to trimming and J lost 4 bases; unmatched junction nucleotides: 5. Looked up from germline, CDR1 is SEHNR and CDR2 is FQNEAQ (reference sequence). The CDR3 totals 14 residues. The DNA of the CDR3 is TGTGCCAGCAGCCAACAGGGGGCTGGCACTGAAGCTTTCTTT. As protein: CASSQQGAGTEAFF.

This rearrangement joins TRBV11-2 to TRBJ2-7; possibly TRBD2 for D (6 bases). The CDR3 contains 15 residues. Germline assignment: CDR1 SGHAT and CDR2 FQNNGV. Between the trimmed V and J ends, which lost 7 bases and 5 bases, there was a span of 21 bases. The CDR3 here is CASTQRAGRFHEQYF. As DNA, the CDR3 is TGTGCCAGCACCCAACGGGCGGGGAGATTCCACGAGCAGTACTTC.